The rows below give T cell receptor beta chains drawn from one sample of a study of cytomegalovirus exposure and HLA in healthy donors. Profiling relied on immunoSEQ multiplex PCR, and the TCRdb table lists in-frame clones only, not all of them. This table holds roughly 180,000 clones, roughly 75% found once. The sequenced material came from PBMCs. Receptor source: a woman aged 25-40 years in good health and CMV-seronegative. The CDR3 runs from the conserved cysteine through the conserved F or W.

j_gene	v_gene	len	CDR3aa
TRBJ2-7	TRBV6-5	14	CASSDDRGGYEQYF
TRBJ2-3	TRBV6-1	15	CASSDPFSVGDTQYF
TRBJ1-6	TRBV19	20	CASSIGFAYRGTPPKSPLHF
TRBJ2-7	TRBV5-1	14	CASSLDVYRLEQYF
TRBJ2-7	TRBV9	17	CASSVGLAGGSSYEQYF
TRBJ1-4	TRBV30	17	CAWNVAGGFGSNEKLFF
TRBJ2-5	TRBV15	15	CATSRGRDRQETQYF
TRBJ2-5	TRBV15	14	CATSRGGDTETQYF
TRBJ1-5	TRBV5-6	15	CASSFRTALGQPQHF
TRBJ2-3	TRBV6-6	14	CASARARNTDTQYF
TRBJ2-7	TRBV6-5	14	CASSPDRGSDEQYF
TRBJ2-5	TRBV21-1	21	CASSKQARDRWTLWVQETQYF
TRBJ2-5	TRBV25-1	15	CASSDRGSGQETQYF
TRBJ2-3	TRBV5-6	15	CASTETWASTDTQYF
TRBJ1-6	TRBV2	15	CASSGGTVYNSPLHF
TRBJ2-3	TRBV5-1	13	CASSSTSSDTQYF
TRBJ2-7	TRBV4-3	16	CASSQDWTSGGASNSF
TRBJ2-7	TRBV20-1	11	CSGGSGYEQYF
TRBJ2-7	TRBV6-5	14	CASSYFAVPYEQYF
TRBJ2-3	TRBV7-9	16	CASTSGGRDSTDTQYF
TRBJ2-3	TRBV5-1	14	CASSLELAWDTQYF
TRBJ2-3	TRBV5-1	15	CASSTTGTYTDTQYF
TRBJ2-3	TRBV6-4	15	CASSQTGQVTDTQYF
TRBJ2-7	TRBV21-1	16	CASSKSGSGQTYEQYF
TRBJ1-5	TRBV5-1	16	CASSNSFWHSNQPQHF
TRBJ1-5	TRBV30	15	CAWSVSARGSQPQHF
TRBJ1-5	TRBV6-6	16	CASGSYRETEDQPQHF
TRBJ2-7	TRBV1	15	CTSSQAPAGIYEQYF
TRBJ2-2	TRBV27	17	CASSFITGTGNTGELFF
TRBJ1-2	TRBV27	13	CASSLSPGVGYTF
TRBJ2-7	TRBV10-2	14	CASSEAGQGNKQYF
TRBJ1-5	TRBV27	15	CASSFSPGPNQPQHF
TRBJ2-7	TRBV30	15	CAWSVHRQGLYEQYF
TRBJ1-4	TRBV15	14	CATSREGSEEKLFF
TRBJ2-5	TRBV6-6	16	CASPPLSGGRLETQYF
TRBJ1-1	TRBV25-1	14	CASSVARGDTEAFF
TRBJ2-7	TRBV5-1	15	CASSLGTSGGAEQYF
TRBJ1-1	TRBV18	16	CASSPRDSRRNTEAFF
TRBJ2-5	TRBV19	15	CASAEDWSSMETQYF
TRBJ1-5	TRBV5-6	16	CASSFRRGGANQPQHF
TRBJ1-4	TRBV27	15	CASSSGTGGDEKLFF
TRBJ1-2	TRBV30	12	CAWSSGTGGYTF
TRBJ2-6	TRBV6-4	15	CASSDSTSGANVLTF
TRBJ1-2	TRBV4-3	12	CASRKQGDGYTF
TRBJ2-1	TRBV25-1	18	CASSGDFLSTSGGNEQFF
TRBJ2-1	TRBV5-1	17	CASSLASALAGHNEQFF
TRBJ2-2	TRBV6-1	14	CASSIYKLTGELFF
TRBJ2-3	TRBV5-4	15	CASSLGAQSTDTQYF
TRBJ2-7	TRBV19	14	CASSISGVSYEQYF
TRBJ1-3	TRBV7-9	15	CASSSPESSGNTIYF
TRBJ2-3	TRBV6-4	16	CASRATDRGLGNTQYF
TRBJ1-4	TRBV27	16	CASSRQIRAANEKLFF
TRBJ1-1	TRBV5-6	18	CASSYYGSVQGAGTEAFF
TRBJ2-7	TRBV7-8	12	CASSPGLREQYF
TRBJ2-5	TRBV19	17	CASSIDPPGLIQETQYF
TRBJ1-4	TRBV6-5	15	CASSYSGTGDEKLFF
TRBJ2-7	TRBV9	16	CASSPMLAGGSYEQYF
TRBJ2-7	TRBV5-4	13	CASSLGQADEQYF
TRBJ2-3	TRBV10-2	16	CASRGTSEESTDTQYF
TRBJ2-7	TRBV6-5	14	CASSYRESSYEQYF